This entry describes one T cell receptor (beta chain). The data were obtained in a study of blood T cell repertoires in COVID-19. Clones were read by immunoSEQ multiplex PCR, and TCRdb kept only the in-frame ones, dropping some. The sample comprises approximately 160,000 clones, approximately 84% of which are singletons, and under 8.5% rests with the top ten. The V gene end was trimmed by 6 bases and the J gene end by 3 bases; junction bases not matched to a gene: 8. The CDR3 is 14 amino acids. Germline assignment: CDR1 DFQATT and CDR2 SNEGSKA (reference sequence). The chain joins TRBV20-1 to TRBJ1-5; TRBD1 matches at 7 bases. The sequence came from a man in his forties who had recovered from COVID-19. The specimen sequenced was peripheral blood. The CDR3 sequence: CSASDRVLNQPQHF. CDR3 nucleotide sequence: TGCAGTGCCAGTGACAGGGTTCTCAATCAGCCCCAGCATTTT.